The text below deals with one TCR beta chain. This clone was detected only a few times. Its target antigen remains unknown. No base-level quality is on record; no much larger clone is a single base apart. The source of the sample is a study of CD8+ T cells in alopecia areata listed by TCRdb under 2018. The study in broad terms: The treated patients, all with moderate-to-severe alopecia areata, were enrolled in an open-label pilot trial of oral tofacitinib given at 5 to 10 mg twice daily. Tofacitinib was given for 6 to 18 months, followed by 6 months of follow-up off drug to assess delayed response and recurrence. For the treated patients, the SALT score, which quantifies what percentage of scalp surface area is affected, served as the measure of disease severity. High-throughput TCRbeta sequencing was used to examine T cell clonal expansion in alopecia areata in both the C3H/HeJ mouse model and human patients. In humans, TCRbeta sequencing was performed on scalp tissue and on sorted CD4+ and CD8+ peripheral blood T cells from healthy controls and from patients with patchy or totalis/universalis alopecia areata. Biopsies were taken from tofacitinib-treated patients at baseline and again at 4 and 24 weeks into treatment, and several of those patients also had a later scalp biopsy. Clonality in the scalp was compared among normal scalp (n=4), patchy alopecia areata scalp (n=8), and alopecia totalis/universalis scalp (n=8). RNA came from the PAXgene miRNA kit for fixed scalp, the miRNeasy kit for PBMCs, and the RNeasy kit for mouse skin. immunoSEQ multiplex PCR using 35 Vbeta forward primers and 13 Jbeta reverse primers was used to amplify TCRbeta CDR3 regions. General findings and caveats noted by the study authors: Compared with mice, TCR sequences shared between patients were less clear, possibly partly because of HLA diversity across the patient population. During tofacitinib treatment, many expanded lesional clones remained in scalp and blood, and this persistence may partly explain relapse after treatment is stopped. Compared with normal scalp, lesional scalp, particularly in alopecia totalis/universalis, had higher clonality and more expanded CD8+ clones, which suggests antigenic drive. Tofacitinib significantly lowered scalp clonality and the number of expanded CD8+ clones among the top 100 scalp clones. Resident alphabeta T cells in normal human skin are also sequenced, complicating scalp TCR repertoire analysis, unlike mouse skin dominated by gammadelta T cells. Because the treated cohort was small and included a single nonresponder, larger studies are needed to assess links between baseline CD8+ expansion and response.

The receptor library was made with the immunoSEQ multiplex PCR assay. For TCR sequencing, RNA was extracted from every sample and reverse transcribed into cDNA to serve as template. First-strand cDNA was synthesized with SuperScript III using a 2:1 mix of oligo-dT and random hexamers. Amplification bias was assessed with a synthetic immune receptor repertoire, and residual bias was removed computationally. The study's own analysis went as follows. After raw reads were preprocessed to remove errors, the CDR3 was defined following IMGT conventions as running from the conserved cysteine to phenylalanine. To get clonality, Shannon entropy was normalized by log2 of the number of productive unique TCRs and the result was subtracted from 1. CD4 or CD8 identity of scalp clones was inferred by cross-referencing scalp TCRbeta sequences with sorted blood CD4 and CD8 repertoires. Imported from immuneACCESS, the table was reduced by TCRdb to in-frame sequences with V and J called. These copies leave out some clones; in studies compared against another copy, an unresolved V gene accounts for under half, and the cause of the remainder is not known. V, J and clone size are taken as reported in that table, and D and trimming were inferred from the DNA itself. The sample table lists under 350,000 clones, nearly 60% of them with a count of one. The ten largest clones represent under 2% of the sample.

The time point label corresponds to: 24 weeks on oral tofacitinib. The sample's treatment or condition label is to be understood as: oral pan-JAK inhibitor, 5-10 mg twice daily. Lesional scalp punch biopsies and peripheral blood were obtained from alopecia areata patients. PBMCs were separated by density centrifugation and stained for CD3, CD4 and CD8, after which CD4+ and CD8+ T cells were sorted on a FACSAria. Material: CD4+ T cells sorted from blood, obtained at week 24, from a patient treated with tofacitinib. The clonotype was recovered from a human donor with alopecia areata.

Read as DNA, the sequence is TGTGCCAGCAGTGCGCAGGGGGCACAGGAGCAGTACTTC. Its coded protein is CASSAQGAQEQYF. Recombination linked TRBV6-6 to TRBJ2-7, with TRBD1 identical over 8 junction bases. CDR1 and CDR2, per the germline V gene (reference sequence), are MNHNY and SVGAGI. The CDR3 measures 13 amino acids from cysteine to phenylalanine. The kept DNA is CDR3 alone, 39 bases in frame from the first base. Trimmed from V: 5 bases; trimmed from J: 7 bases; junction bases lacking a gene match: 7.